This T cell receptor (beta chain) was identified during a study of CD8 T cells in ankylosing spondylitis (dated by TCRdb to about 2017). Context from the whole study: The study profiled T cell receptor beta repertoires in healthy donors and ankylosing spondylitis patients to find disease-linked TCR variants. In total, the full study cohort was made up of roughly 100 healthy donors and 25 to 30 ankylosing spondylitis patients. Peripheral blood samples were taken, and synovial fluid was additionally collected from ankylosing spondylitis patients.

In this sample, this clonotype turned up many times. Its antigen specificity is not known. Per-base qualities were not stored, and no clone one base away is much larger. What the work shows at the level of the full study, not this receptor alone: A CD8+ phenotype was shown by the disease-linked clones, which were found at relatively low frequencies in peripheral blood. Some motif variants were previously reported in synovial fluid and blood of reactive arthritis patients, suggesting common disease-initiation mechanisms. Blood from ankylosing spondylitis patients appeared to be characterized by a TCR beta motif made up of eight highly homologous amino acid variants. The disease-linked clones were reported as significantly enriched in matched synovial fluid samples from ankylosing spondylitis patients.

Taken from cysteine to phenylalanine, the CDR3 has 13 residues. Only the CDR3 part of the read is kept: 39 bases, read in frame from the first base. Trimmed from V: 4 bases; trimmed from J: 1 base; junction bases lacking a gene match: 0. The germline V gene supplies CDR1 SGHRS and CDR2 YFSETQ. Sequenced on an Illumina HiSeq 2500. Quantitative 5'-RACE with molecular barcodes was the method used to prepare the TCR beta libraries. As for the authors' bioinformatics: To identify disease-linked TCR variants, a new computational method was used, one built on a probabilistic model of VDJ rearrangement. TCRdb itself trimmed the public reads at Q25 with fastp, ran MiXCR and retained productive beta chains. Every distinct CDR3 protein forms one entry, paired with its most common genes and DNA. These V and J calls derive from TCRdb rather than the authors' analysis. The sample table contains 240,000 or so distinct CDR3 sequences; only one count was recorded for around 10% of them. The leading ten clones occupy roughly 6.8% of the sample.

This chain joins TRBV5-1 to TRBJ2-3; 7 middle bases align to TRBD2. This clonotype was sampled from a male donor with ankylosing spondylitis or in good health (not recorded which). The specimen sequenced was blood, either unsorted or a sorted T cell fraction (not recorded which). The DNA sequence is as follows: TGCGCCAGCAGCGCGGGGGGCACAGATACGCAGTATTTT. Its protein reads: CASSAGGTDTQYF. The full variable domain, completed from the reference TRBV5-1 and TRBJ2-3 proteins outside the CDR3, reads KAGVTQTPRYLIKTRGQQVTLSCSPISGHRSVSWYQQTPGQGLQFLFEYFSETQRNKGNFPGRFSGRQFSNSRSEMNVSTLELGDSALYLCASSAGGTDTQYFGPGTRLTVL.